These 32 T cell receptor beta chains originate from one sample sequenced in a study of OX40 agonist ivuxolimab in advanced cancers. Method: immunoSEQ multiplex PCR; TCRdb's copy keeps in-frame clones and lacks some. The repertoire holds around 46,000 clones, around 84% seen once, with approximately 15% in the top ten. Sequenced here: CD4+ or CD8+ T cells sorted from blood, sampled in a trial of the OX40 agonist ivuxolimab. Source of these receptors: an adult with an advanced solid tumor such as melanoma, head and neck, liver or kidney cancer.

The chain combines TRBV4-2 with TRBJ2-2; D gene uncertain. Per germline, CDR1 LGHNA and CDR2 YNFKEQ. The CDR3 has 13 residues. Between the trimmed V and J ends, which lost 2 bases and 6 bases, there was a span of 7 bases. The CDR3 bases are TGTGCCAGCAGCCAACCCTCCTCCGGGGAGCTGTTTTTT. It codes for CASSQPSSGELFF.

The V gene is TRBV10-3, the J gene TRBJ2-1, with 9 bases aligning to TRBD2. This CDR3 region has 16 residues. The V and J ends lost 6 bases and 0 bases, in that order; junction bases with no gene match: 6. Per the germline V gene, CDR1 is ENHRY and CDR2 is SYGVKD. CDR3 in amino acids: CAISQIAGDSYNEQFF. As DNA, the CDR3 is TGTGCCATCAGCCAAATAGCGGGGGACTCCTACAATGAGCAGTTCTTC.

The chain has TRBV5-6 and TRBJ1-2; TRBD1 is a possible D gene (5 bases). V was clipped by 4 bases and J by 5 bases, with 12 bases between them. CDR3 length: 13 amino acids. CDR1 is SGHDT, CDR2 YYEEEE, per germline. The CDR3 region is CASSLGQNYGYTF. The CDR3, as DNA: TGTGCCAGCAGCCTGGGGCAGAATTATGGCTACACCTTC.

This chain links TRBV5-6 with TRBJ2-1; 13 positions match TRBD2. The CDR3 sequence is 17 residues long. The germline V gene encodes CDR1 SGHDT and CDR2 YYEEEE. The ends lost 2 bases at V and 0 bases at J; junction bases unmatched: 2. CDR3 amino acids: CASSFGTSGNSYNEQFF. In nucleotides, the CDR3 is TGTGCCAGCAGCTTCGGGACTAGCGGGAACTCCTACAATGAGCAGTTCTTC.

The gene calls are TRBV30 and TRBJ2-1; 10 nucleotides line up with TRBD1. This CDR3 has 14 amino acids. With 4 bases clipped from V and 9 bases from J, the junction kept 9 bases outside the gene matches. From germline, CDR1 is GTSNPN and CDR2 SVGIG (reference sequence). CDR3 nucleotides: TGTGCCTGGAATAAGGGACAGGGGTTTAGTGAGCAGTTCTTC. Translating it yields CAWNKGQGFSEQFF.

This chain connects TRBV7-9 to TRBJ1-5, with a tentative D call TRBD1 (5 bases). V was shortened by 1 base and J by 8 bases, with 15 bases between the two germline ends. CDR3 length: 15 residues. In germline, CDR1 is SEHNR, CDR2 FQNEAQ (reference sequence). The CDR3 DNA sequence: TGTGCCAGCAGCTTAGGGTACAGCCCGGGGGAGCCCCAGCATTTT. Translated, it gives CASSLGYSPGEPQHF.

This sequence joins TRBV21-1 and TRBJ1-2. TRBV21-1 is deemed a pseudogene. The CDR3 sequence is 16 residues long. CDR3 region: CASSKGPALVFYGYTF. The CDR3 nucleotides are TGTGCCAGCAGCAAAGGCCCGGCCCTCGTTTTTTATGGCTACACCTTC.

The CDR3 loop reads CASSFGTANSPLHF. CDR3 sequence (DNA): TGTGCCAGCAGTTTCGGGACAGCTAATTCACCCCTCCACTTT. The J gene is TRBJ1-6, the V gene TRBV27; 7 nucleotides line up with TRBD1. Germline V gives CDR1 MNHEY, CDR2 SMNVEV (reference sequence). The CDR3 covers 14 residues. With 3 bases clipped from V and 6 bases from J, the junction kept 2 bases outside the gene matches.

This rearrangement joins TRBV12-5 to TRBJ1-3, with 8 positions matching TRBD1. V was clipped by 8 bases and J by 2 bases; unmatched bases: 11. The CDR3 is made up of 16 amino acids. Germline V lookup: CDR1 LGHNT, CDR2 FRNRAP. The CDR3 is CASLERTGRPGNTIYF. The CDR3 DNA reads as TGTGCTAGTTTGGAGAGGACAGGGCGTCCTGGAAACACCATATATTTT.

This clone was seen a single time. V gene TRBV6-5 combines with J gene TRBJ2-7; no reliable D call. This CDR3 has 14 residues. Trimming stripped 5 bases from V and 3 bases from J, with 14 bases between. Germline V CDR1 and CDR2: MNHEY, SVGAGI. The CDR3 DNA sequence: TGTGCCAGCAGTACAAATCAAGGGCGCTACGAGCAGTACTTC. Its protein is CASSTNQGRYEQYF.

V is TRBV4-3 and J is TRBJ2-3; 8 bases align to TRBD2. Per the germline V gene, CDR1 is LGHNA and CDR2 is YSLEER. The CDR3 has 17 amino acids. The V and J ends lost 0 bases and 1 base, in that order; junction bases with no gene match: 6. The CDR3 reads CASSQEAAGERTDTQYF. The CDR3 DNA reads TGCGCCAGCAGCCAAGAGGCAGCGGGGGAGCGCACAGATACGCAGTATTTT.

The chain couples TRBV4-1 to TRBJ2-1; 12 bases map to TRBD2. Germline V CDR1 and CDR2: MGHRA, YSYEKL. V lost 4 bases, J lost 2 bases, and 15 bases stayed unmatched. This CDR3 comprises 20 residues. The CDR3 DNA is TGCGCCAGCAGCCCTTATTCTAGCGGGAGGGCCCCTAGTCCCTACAATGAGCAGTTCTTC. The encoded protein is CASSPYSSGRAPSPYNEQFF.

This clone has more than one count but fewer than ten. This chain connects TRBV7-6 to TRBJ2-2, with 7 bases fitting TRBD1. From germline, CDR1 is SGHVS and CDR2 FNYEAQ. The CDR3 loop spans 12 amino acids. V was clipped by 6 bases and J by 6 bases; unmatched bases: 1. The CDR3 DNA reads as TGTGCCAGCAGGACAGGGTCCGGGGAGCTGTTTTTT. Its protein product is CASRTGSGELFF.

This chain connects TRBV6-5 to TRBJ2-7; D is unclear. The length of the CDR3 is 13 residues. CDR1 is MNHEY and CDR2 is SVGAGI in the germline V gene. V shed 5 bases and J shed 5 bases, with 13 bases lying between them. The CDR3 protein is CASSETGTHEQYF. The CDR3 DNA reads as TGTGCCAGCAGTGAAACCGGTACCCACGAGCAGTACTTC.

The rearrangement links TRBV6-5 to TRBJ2-7; a weak D match, TRBD1 (6 bases). From germline, CDR1 is MNHEY and CDR2 SVGAGI. The CDR3 spans 16 residues. V dropped 0 bases and J dropped 3 bases, with 15 bases sitting between them. CDR3 nucleotide sequence: TGTGCCAGCAGTTACTCGAGTCGGCAGGGGTTCTACGAGCAGTACTTC. Translation: CASSYSSRQGFYEQYF.

The chain links TRBV28 to TRBJ2-3; either TRBD1 or TRBD2 may fit D (5 bases each). This CDR3 has 15 residues. Germline values: CDR1 MDHEN, CDR2 SYDVKM. V dropped 6 bases and J dropped 4 bases, with 17 bases sitting between them. The CDR3 here is CASRPRGVGADTQYF. The CDR3 coding sequence is TGTGCCAGCAGGCCCCGGGGCGTGGGCGCAGATACGCAGTATTTT.

This clone was seen a single time. The chain has TRBV7-7 and TRBJ2-2; 10 bases are shared with TRBD2. CDR1 and CDR2 from the germline V gene are SSHAT and FNYEAQ (reference sequence). V was pared by 5 bases and J by 7 bases, with 13 bases of the junction left unmatched. CDR3 length: 17 amino acids. The CDR3 loop is CASSPTEREGLGGELFF. The CDR3 nucleotides read TGTGCCAGCAGCCCGACAGAGCGGGAGGGCCTGGGCGGGGAGCTGTTTTTT.

The V and J genes are TRBV28 and TRBJ1-2; D may be TRBD1 (5 bases). Germline values: CDR1 MDHEN, CDR2 SYDVKM. The V and J ends lost 7 bases and 2 bases respectively, with 17 bases between them. The CDR3 loop spans 15 amino acids. The CDR3 DNA reads as TGTGCCAGCACCCTCCTCCCCCAGGGAAACTATGGCTACACCTTC. This codes for CASTLLPQGNYGYTF.

Only one count was recorded for this clone. This chain links TRBV7-9 with TRBJ1-5, with D unresolved. Trimming shortened V by 5 bases and J by 0 bases, and 11 bases separated the two germline ends. The CDR3 loop spans 15 amino acids. Germline CDR1 is SEHNR and CDR2 is FQNEAQ (reference sequence). CDR3 sequence reads: CASSPTSNSNQPQHF. CDR3 DNA: TGTGCCAGCAGCCCTACAAGTAATAGCAATCAGCCCCAGCATTTT.

The V call is TRBV29-1, the J call TRBJ2-1, with a weak D call TRBD2 (8 bases). Germline V lookup: CDR1 SQVTM, CDR2 ANQGSEA. Trimming shortened V by 7 bases and J by 4 bases, and 17 bases separated the two germline ends. The CDR3 is 14 residues long. The DNA for the CDR3 is TGCAGCGCTTCGGGAGGGGGCGTGTACAATGAGCAGTTCTTC. Its translation is CSASGGGVYNEQFF.

This chain uses TRBV5-6 with TRBJ2-1; D might be TRBD2 (5 bases). Germline V gene lookup returns CDR1 SGHDT and CDR2 YYEEEE. The CDR3 contains 15 residues. Trimming shortened V by 3 bases and J by 8 bases, and 18 bases separated the two germline ends. The CDR3 here is CASSSHLDLEDEQFF. CDR3 nucleotides: TGTGCCAGCAGCTCGCACTTAGACCTGGAGGATGAGCAGTTCTTC.

With respect to this clone: At the DNA level, this CDR3 is encoded by other sequences in the same sample as well. The V and J genes are TRBV6-5 and TRBJ1-1; TRBD1 aligns across 8 bases. Germline V gives CDR1 MNHEY, CDR2 SVGAGI. With 2 bases clipped from V and 3 bases from J, the junction kept 2 bases outside the gene matches. CDR3 length equals 14 residues. CDR3 nucleotide sequence: TGTGCCAGCAGTTACCCAGGGGGCCACACTGAAGCTTTCTTT. Amino acid sequence: CASSYPGGHTEAFF.

This clone has only one observation. The chain joins TRBV5-6 to TRBJ2-7; tentatively, D is TRBD1 (5 bases). The CDR3 is 13 amino acids. Trimming took 2 bases from V and 6 from J, leaving 12 bases between them. From germline, CDR1 is SGHDT and CDR2 YYEEEE. CDR3 sequence reads: CASSFAGFSEQYF. As DNA, the CDR3 is TGTGCCAGCAGCTTTGCAGGGTTTAGCGAGCAGTACTTC.

The rearrangement uses TRBV5-4 and TRBJ2-2; D call uncertain. Germline CDR1 reads SGHNT; CDR2 reads YYREEE (reference sequence). V gave up 1 base and J gave up 0 bases, with 13 bases separating them. This CDR3 comprises 17 residues. DNA of the CDR3: TGTGCCAGCAGCTTGACGGCCAGAGAAGCGAACACCGGGGAGCTGTTTTTT. It codes for CASSLTAREANTGELFF. Drawing the rest from reference TRBV5-4 and TRBJ2-2, the complete variable domain is ETGVTQSPTHLIKTRGQQVTLRCSSQSGHNTVSWYQQALGQGPQFIFQYYREEENGRGNFPPRFSGLQFPNYSSELNVNALELDDSALYLCASSLTAREANTGELFFGEGSRLTVL.

The V gene is TRBV14, the J gene TRBJ2-7; D is perhaps TRBD1 or TRBD2 (6 bases each). Germline CDR1 and CDR2: SGHDN and FVKESK. V gave up 1 base and J gave up 7 bases, with 20 bases separating them. The CDR3 loop spans 16 amino acids. CDR3 protein: CASSQAVSGQPTEQYF. The CDR3, as DNA: TGTGCCAGCAGCCAAGCCGTTAGCGGACAGCCTACGGAGCAGTACTTC.

J is TRBJ2-7 and V is TRBV2; the D gene is possibly TRBD1 (5 bases). The CDR3 has 15 residues. V was clipped by 3 bases and J by 4 bases, with 16 bases between them. Germline CDR1 reads SNHLY; CDR2 reads FYNNEI. The CDR3: CASSEWQGEGYEQYF. CDR3 DNA: TGTGCCAGCAGTGAGTGGCAAGGGGAAGGGTACGAGCAGTACTTC.

The CDR3 coding sequence is TGTGCCAGCAGCTGGACGGGCCGCACAGATACGCAGTATTTT. Translation: CASSWTGRTDTQYF. The chain uses TRBV2 and TRBJ2-3; D is undetermined. Per germline, CDR1 SNHLY and CDR2 FYNNEI. This CDR3 comprises 14 residues. V gave up 6 bases and J gave up 1 base, with 11 bases separating them.

The chain recombines TRBV5-6 with TRBJ2-5, with unresolved D. V gave up 4 bases and J gave up 1 base, with 11 bases separating them. CDR1 is SGHDT and CDR2 is YYEEEE in the germline V gene. The length of the CDR3 is 14 residues. DNA of the CDR3: TGTGCCAGCAGCCCACCGAACCGCCAAGAGACCCAGTACTTC. Encoded protein: CASSPPNRQETQYF.

The V gene is TRBV2, the J gene TRBJ2-7; D is unresolved. This CDR3 region has 13 residues. CDR1 and CDR2 (germline): SNHLY, FYNNEI. Trimming shortened V by 4 bases and J by 0 bases, and 7 bases separated the two germline ends. CDR3 DNA: TGTGCCAGCAGTGGGCTCCACTCCTACGAGCAGTACTTC. Translation gives CASSGLHSYEQYF.

The chain recombines TRBV2 with TRBJ2-7; 10 bases align to TRBD2. The CDR3 sequence is 13 residues long. The J segment lost 3 bases and the V segment lost 6 bases, leaving 2 bases of the junction unmatched. The germline CDR1 and CDR2 sequences are SNHLY and FYNNEI. The DNA for the CDR3 is TGTGCCAGCAGGGTAGCGGGGGGCTACGAGCAGTACTTC. Translation gives CASRVAGGYEQYF.

The chain recombines TRBV5-6 with TRBJ2-1, with a possible D match to TRBD1 (6 bases). Germline CDR1 SGHDT, CDR2 YYEEEE. V was pared by 2 bases and J by 6 bases, with 12 bases between. This CDR3 is 14 amino acids long. In DNA form, the CDR3 reads TGTGCCAGCAGCTTCACTAGAGGGGGCAATGAGCAGTTCTTC. This gives the protein CASSFTRGGNEQFF. The entire variable domain, with the rest obtained from reference TRBV5-6 and TRBJ2-1, is as follows: DAGVTQSPTHLIKTRGQQVTLRCSPKSGHDTVSWYQQALGQGPQFIFQYYEEEERQRGNFPDRFSGHQFPNYSSELNVNALLLGDSALYLCASSFTRGGNEQFFGPGTRLTVL.

This chain joins TRBV2 and TRBJ2-3, with D unresolved. V dropped 0 bases and J dropped 1 base, with 14 bases sitting between them. Germline V lookup: CDR1 SNHLY, CDR2 FYNNEI. CDR3 size: 17 residues. The CDR3, as DNA: TGTGCCAGCAGTGAAGCCTTGGCGTCCTGGGGCACAGATACGCAGTATTTT. Translated: CASSEALASWGTDTQYF.